This T cell receptor (beta chain) comes out of a study of cytomegalovirus exposure and HLA in healthy donors. This clone was found a few times. The CDR3 length is 15 residues. Germline assignment: CDR1 MGHRA and CDR2 YSYEKL. With V trimmed by 2 bases and J by 9 bases, 6 bases remained unmatched. The PCR was carried out with 60 Vbeta primers and 13 Jbeta primers. Clones were sequenced by immunoSEQ multiplex PCR, and TCRdb holds only the in-frame ones, with some missing. The table lists roughly 120,000 clones, 65% to 80% of them singletons, with about 2.5% in the top ten. The chain joins TRBV4-1 to TRBJ1-6; 8 positions agree with TRBD1. The sequenced material came from PBMCs. The receptor was derived from a woman aged 40 to 50 in good health and CMV-seropositive. The CDR3 nucleotides are TGCGCCAGCAGCCAACCCGGGACAGGCCTTTCACCCCTCCACTTT. Translated: CASSQPGTGLSPLHF.